This entry concerns a single TCR beta chain. As yet, its antigen is unknown. These data belong to a study of regulatory T cells in long-lasting Graves disease. Whole-study findings and limits: With persistent disease, TRBV28, TRBJ1-2 and TRBJ2-5 were the favored segments.

V shed 8 bases and J shed 4 bases, with 15 bases lying between them. Germline assignment: CDR1 MNHNS and CDR2 SASEGT. CDR3 length: 13 residues. Combining iRepertoire HTBI primers with Arm-PCR of CDR3 regions, the authors built TCR beta libraries. Authors' analysis steps: Samples revealed approximately 60 TRBV and 11 to 15 TRBJ segments. One entry per CDR3 protein results from TCRdb running MiXCR on the multiplex PCR reads. These V and J calls are TCRdb output, not the study's own analysis. The sample holds hundreds of thousands of distinct CDR3 sequences; approximately 13% are singletons and the top ten take more than 8.5%. As to time point: newly diagnosed GD, antithyroid drugs for less than 3 months. RNA isolated from PBMCs was used to make the TCR library. All patients originated from an endocrinology department located in Xi'an, China. This sample also belongs to another study, concerning T cells in Graves' hyperthyroidism and ophthalmopathy. That report notes: First-round RT-PCR targeting the TCR CDR3 was performed with the HTBI primer set.

The V gene is TRBV6-1, the J gene TRBJ2-7; a possible D gene is TRBD2 (5 bases). Sequencing was performed on peripheral blood mononuclear cells (PBMCs), taken at new diagnosis, from a patient treated with antithyroid drugs. This TCR came from a man between 25 and 39 years old with Graves disease. CDR3 in DNA: TGTGCCAGCCTCTGGGCGGGCGCGTACGAGCAGTACTTC. Translating gives CASLWAGAYEQYF.